This TCR beta chain stems from a study of CD4 T cells in relation to SARS-CoV-2 and coronaviruses. Study findings and constraints: Compared with monoreactive clones, crossreactive clones showed significantly weaker SARS-CoV-2 expansion. According to naive versus memory sequencing, detected responses are memory recall, not newly primed.

TCRdb's table, derived via immunoSEQ multiplex PCR, lists solely in-frame clones and lacks some. The table has roughly 43,000 clones, about four fifths seen once. This CDR3 is built from 17 residues. J was trimmed by 5 bases and V by 4 bases; bases with no gene match: 9. Germline assignment: CDR1 SGHNT and CDR2 YYREEE (reference sequence). About this clone: Its antigen is still unknown.

This chain uses TRBV5-4 with TRBJ2-1, with 13 bases identical to TRBD2. The specimen sequenced was naive CD4+ T cells from PBMCs, cultured in vitro. Subset denoted: naive CD4+ T cells isolated by negative enrichment. This TCR was sampled from an adult with COVID-19. CDR3 nucleotides: TGTGCCAGCAGCAGAGGACCCGGGACTAGCGGGAACAATGAGCAGTTCTTC. Translated, it gives CASSRGPGTSGNNEQFF. Variable domain in full (rest from reference TRBV5-4 and TRBJ2-1): ETGVTQSPTHLIKTRGQQVTLRCSSQSGHNTVSWYQQALGQGPQFIFQYYREEENGRGNFPPRFSGLQFPNYSSELNVNALELDDSALYLCASSRGPGTSGNNEQFFGPGTRLTVL.